These 8 T cell receptor beta chains were sequenced from one sample in a study of control samples from healthy donors and cancer patients. Clones were sequenced by immunoSEQ multiplex PCR, and TCRdb holds only the in-frame ones, with some missing. Here the sample spans just under 100,000 clones, more than 80% being singletons. The sequencing input was blood. The receptors were sampled from a man in his late teens or twenties in good health.

The rearrangement joins TRBV15 to TRBJ1-3; 9 nucleotides match TRBD1. With V trimmed by 5 bases and J by 1 base, 0 bases remained unmatched. There are 14 residues in the CDR3. Germline CDR1 is LNHNV and CDR2 is YYDKDF (reference sequence). The CDR3, as DNA: TGTGCCACCAGCGGGACAGGGTCTGGAAACACCATATATTTT. Translated: CATSGTGSGNTIYF.

The chain carries TRBV19 and TRBJ2-7; 8 bases are a match to TRBD1. V dropped 4 bases and J dropped 4; count of bases not matched to a gene: 15. The CDR3 contains 17 residues. Germline lookup yields CDR1 LNHDA and CDR2 SQIVND (reference sequence). The CDR3 is CASSTGGRLRGKYEQYF. CDR3 coding DNA: TGTGCCAGTAGTACAGGGGGCCGACTCCGGGGGAAGTACGAGCAGTACTTC.

This chain connects TRBV29-1 to TRBJ1-1; D not certain. Germline lookup yields CDR1 SQVTM and CDR2 ANQGSEA. This CDR3 region has 11 residues. Trimming stripped 6 bases from V and 2 bases from J, with 7 bases between. The CDR3 protein is CSVWINTEAFF. The CDR3 coding sequence is TGCAGCGTCTGGATTAACACTGAAGCTTTCTTT.

The J gene is TRBJ2-7, the V gene TRBV6-6, with D perhaps TRBD1 (6 bases). The CDR3 is made up of 14 amino acids. With 5 bases removed from V and 4 bases from J, the gap between germline ends came to 15 bases. Per the germline V gene, CDR1 is MNHNY and CDR2 is SVGAGI (reference sequence). As DNA, the CDR3 is TGTGCCAGCAGTCCTTGGACAGTAGAGTACGAGCAGTACTTC. Protein product: CASSPWTVEYEQYF.

This clone was observed a single time. The rearrangement uses TRBV19 and TRBJ1-4; tentative D call: TRBD1 (5 bases). V shed 6 bases and J shed 0 bases, with 11 bases lying between them. The germline CDR1 and CDR2 sequences are LNHDA and SQIVND (reference sequence). The CDR3 covers 15 residues. Here the CDR3 DNA reads TGTGCCAGTAGCCTGACAGATGCAACTAATGAAAAACTGTTTTTT. Its translation: CASSLTDATNEKLFF.

The V call is TRBV7-9, the J call TRBJ1-2; D remains unclear. V was cut by 4 bases and J by 5 bases, with 5 bases left in between. Germline V gene lookup returns CDR1 SEHNR and CDR2 FQNEAQ (reference sequence). The CDR3 length is 11 residues. The CDR3 is CASSSGYGYTF. DNA for the CDR3: TGTGCCAGCAGCTCTGGGTATGGCTACACCTTC.

The rearrangement uses TRBV7-9 and TRBJ1-1; D possibly corresponds to TRBD1 (5 bases). In germline, CDR1 is SEHNR, CDR2 FQNEAQ (reference sequence). Trimming took 7 bases from V and 1 from J, leaving 10 bases between them. The CDR3 is made up of 13 amino acids. CDR3 in amino acids: CASIGDPNTEAFF. The CDR3 nucleotides are TGTGCCAGCATTGGGGACCCGAACACTGAAGCTTTCTTT.

This rearrangement joins TRBV7-9 to TRBJ1-1; unclear D gene. In germline, CDR1 is SEHNR, CDR2 FQNEAQ (reference sequence). The germline V and J ends were trimmed by 2 bases and 6 bases, with 7 bases remaining between them. This CDR3 is built from 12 residues. This CDR3 reads CASSLSIPEAFF. In DNA, the CDR3 is TGTGCCAGCAGCTTATCGATTCCTGAAGCTTTCTTT.